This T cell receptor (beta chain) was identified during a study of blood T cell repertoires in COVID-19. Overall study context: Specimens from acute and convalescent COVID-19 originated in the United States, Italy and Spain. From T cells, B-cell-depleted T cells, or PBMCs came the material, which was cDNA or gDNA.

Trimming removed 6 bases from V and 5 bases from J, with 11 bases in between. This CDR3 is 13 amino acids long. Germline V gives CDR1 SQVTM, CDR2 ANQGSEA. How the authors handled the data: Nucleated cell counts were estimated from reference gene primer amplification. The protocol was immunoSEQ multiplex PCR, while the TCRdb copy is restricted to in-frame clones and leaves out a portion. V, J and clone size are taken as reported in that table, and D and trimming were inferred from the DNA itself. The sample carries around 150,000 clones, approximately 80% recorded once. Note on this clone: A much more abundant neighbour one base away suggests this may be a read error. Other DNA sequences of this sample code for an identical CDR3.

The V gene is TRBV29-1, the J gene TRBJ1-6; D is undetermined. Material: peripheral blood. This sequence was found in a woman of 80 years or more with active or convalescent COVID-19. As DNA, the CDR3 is TGCAGCGTGAGGGCGTCAGATAATTCACCCCTCCACTTT. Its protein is CSVRASDNSPLHF.